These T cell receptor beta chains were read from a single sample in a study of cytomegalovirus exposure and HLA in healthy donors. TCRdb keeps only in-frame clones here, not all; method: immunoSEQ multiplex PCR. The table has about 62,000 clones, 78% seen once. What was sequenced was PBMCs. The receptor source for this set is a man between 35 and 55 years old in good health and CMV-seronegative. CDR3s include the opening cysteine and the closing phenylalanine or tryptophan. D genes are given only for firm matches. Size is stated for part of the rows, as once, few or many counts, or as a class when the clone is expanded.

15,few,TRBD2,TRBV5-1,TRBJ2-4,CASSLRGEGGNIQYF,TGCGCCAGCAGCTTGCGGGGGGAAGGCGGAAACATTCAGTACTTC
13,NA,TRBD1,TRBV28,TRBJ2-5,CASMNRGTETQYF,TGTGCCAGCATGAACAGGGGAACAGAGACCCAGTACTTC
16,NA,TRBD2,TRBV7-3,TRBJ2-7,CASSLTGLAGKYEQYF,TGTGCCAGCAGCTTAACGGGACTAGCGGGGAAGTACGAGCAGTACTTC
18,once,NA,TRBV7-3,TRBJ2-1,CASSSLTGVGGPYNEQFF,TGTGCCAGCAGCTCTTTGACAGGGGTCGGGGGGCCCTACAATGAGCAGTTCTTC
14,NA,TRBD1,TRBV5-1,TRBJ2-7,CASSLAGTADEQYF,TGCGCCAGCAGCTTGGCCGGGACAGCTGACGAGCAGTACTTC
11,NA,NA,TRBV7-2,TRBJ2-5,CASSAGETQYF,TGTGCCAGCAGCGCTGGCGAGACCCAGTACTTC
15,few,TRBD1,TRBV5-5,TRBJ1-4,CASRSQQGAGEKLFF,TGTGCCAGCAGGTCCCAACAGGGGGCGGGTGAAAAACTGTTTTTT
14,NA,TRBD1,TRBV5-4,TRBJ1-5,CASSLEQGASAQHF,TGTGCCAGCAGCTTGGAACAGGGGGCTTCCGCCCAGCATTTT
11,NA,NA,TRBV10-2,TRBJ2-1,CASRAGLEQFF,TGCGCCAGCAGGGCGGGACTGGAGCAGTTCTTC
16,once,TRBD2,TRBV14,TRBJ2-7,CASSPGLAGTLYEQYF,TGTGCCAGCAGCCCAGGACTAGCGGGGACCCTCTACGAGCAGTACTTC
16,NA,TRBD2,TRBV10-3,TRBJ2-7,CAISGQLAGINYEQYF,TGTGCCATCAGTGGGCAATTAGCGGGGATAAACTACGAGCAGTACTTC
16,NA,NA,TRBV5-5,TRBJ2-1,CASSPGGGVSYNEQFF,TGTGCCAGCAGCCCGGGCGGAGGCGTTTCCTACAATGAGCAGTTCTTC
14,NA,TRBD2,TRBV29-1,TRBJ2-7,CSVEKAGGLYEQYF,TGCAGCGTTGAAAAAGCGGGAGGGCTCTACGAGCAGTACTTC
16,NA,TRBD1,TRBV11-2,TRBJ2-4,CASSPGTVGTKNIQYF,TGTGCCAGCAGCCCAGGGACAGTTGGGACCAAAAACATTCAGTACTTC
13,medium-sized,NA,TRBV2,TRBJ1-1,CASSPTWNTEAFF,TGTGCCAGCAGCCCTACTTGGAACACTGAAGCTTTCTTT
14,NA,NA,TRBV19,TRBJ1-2,CASGRRTTNYGYTF,TGTGCCAGTGGACGGAGGACTACTAACTATGGCTACACCTTC
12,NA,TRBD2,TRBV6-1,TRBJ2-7,CASSTTGGEQYF,TGTGCCAGCTCCACCACGGGGGGAGAGCAGTACTTC
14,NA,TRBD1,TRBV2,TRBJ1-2,CASLRTGGLNGYTF,TGTGCCAGCCTTCGGACAGGGGGCCTAAATGGCTACACCTTC
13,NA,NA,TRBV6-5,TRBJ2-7,CASSYSTREKQYF,TGTGCCAGCAGTTACTCGACTAGGGAGAAGCAATACTTC
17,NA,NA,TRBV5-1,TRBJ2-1,CASSLPRDTNSYNEQFF,TGCGCCAGCAGCTTACCCCGGGACACTAACTCCTACAATGAGCAGTTCTTC
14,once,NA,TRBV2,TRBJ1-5,CASSTGRGNQPQHF,TGTGCCAGCAGTACAGGGAGGGGCAACCAGCCCCAGCATTTT
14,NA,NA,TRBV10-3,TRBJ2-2,CAIEEGWGSGELFF,TGTGCCATCGAGGAGGGTTGGGGGTCCGGGGAGCTGTTTTTT
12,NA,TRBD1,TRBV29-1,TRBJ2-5,CSTRQGSETQYF,TGCAGCACCCGACAGGGATCAGAGACCCAGTACTTC
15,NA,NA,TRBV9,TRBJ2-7,CASSVAATGVYEQYF,TGTGCCAGCAGCGTAGCAGCGACAGGAGTCTACGAGCAGTACTTC
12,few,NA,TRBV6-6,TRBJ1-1,CASSYEGPEAFF,TGTGCCAGCAGTTACGAGGGCCCTGAAGCTTTCTTT
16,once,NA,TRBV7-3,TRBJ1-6,CASTPGSISYNSPLHF,TGTGCCAGCACCCCGGGATCCATCTCCTATAATTCACCCCTCCACTTT
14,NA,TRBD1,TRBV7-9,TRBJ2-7,CASGGQGATYEQYF,TGTGCCAGCGGAGGACAGGGGGCCACCTACGAGCAGTACTTC
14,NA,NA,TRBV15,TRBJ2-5,CATSKEGREETQYF,TGTGCCACCAGTAAGGAGGGGCGGGAAGAGACCCAGTACTTC
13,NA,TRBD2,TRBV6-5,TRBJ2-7,CASSTAGGYEQYF,TGTGCCAGCAGTACCGCGGGGGGGTACGAGCAGTACTTC
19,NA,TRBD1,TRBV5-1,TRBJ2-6,CASSSGGQGSSSGANVLTF,TGCGCCAGCAGCTCCGGAGGACAGGGTTCTTCCTCTGGGGCCAACGTCCTGACTTTC
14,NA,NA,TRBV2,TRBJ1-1,CASIAQGGLTEAFF,TGTGCCAGCATAGCTCAGGGAGGACTCACTGAAGCTTTCTTT
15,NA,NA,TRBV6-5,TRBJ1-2,CASSPNPQGPYGYTF,TGTGCCAGCAGCCCAAATCCACAGGGACCCTATGGCTACACCTTC
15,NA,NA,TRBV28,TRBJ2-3,CASSFRPGGTDTQYF,TGTGCCAGCAGTTTCCGTCCAGGGGGCACAGATACGCAGTATTTT
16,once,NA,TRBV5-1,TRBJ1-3,CASSRTSTGNGNTIYF,TGCGCCAGCAGCCGTACCTCCACAGGGAACGGAAACACCATATATTTT
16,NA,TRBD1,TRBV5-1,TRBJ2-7,CASSLNVGQGSYEQYF,TGCGCCAGCAGCTTAAATGTGGGACAGGGTTCCTACGAGCAGTACTTC
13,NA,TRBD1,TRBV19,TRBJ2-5,CASKGQGLETQYF,TGTGCCAGTAAAGGACAGGGCTTAGAGACCCAGTACTTC
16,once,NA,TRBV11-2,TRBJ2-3,CASRTPAPRGTDTQYF,TGTGCCAGCAGAACTCCTGCCCCCAGGGGCACAGATACGCAGTATTTT
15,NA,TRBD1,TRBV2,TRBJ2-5,CASSRTGEDRETQYF,TGTGCCAGCAGTAGGACAGGGGAGGATCGAGAGACCCAGTACTTC
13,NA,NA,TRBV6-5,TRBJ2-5,CASSSRGGETQYF,TGTGCCAGCAGTTCCAGGGGTGGGGAGACCCAGTACTTC
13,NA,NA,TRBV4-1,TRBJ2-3,CASSQGRSDTQYF,TGCGCCAGCAGCCAAGGCAGGTCAGATACGCAGTATTTT
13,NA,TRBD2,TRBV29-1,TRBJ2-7,CSAGRGEPYEQYF,TGCAGCGCCGGGCGGGGGGAACCCTACGAGCAGTACTTC
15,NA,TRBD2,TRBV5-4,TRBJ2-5,CASSSGGKLGETQYF,TGTGCCAGCAGCTCGGGAGGGAAGTTGGGAGAGACCCAGTACTTC
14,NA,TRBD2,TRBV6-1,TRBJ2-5,CASTRLAGAETQYF,TGTGCCAGCACCCGACTAGCGGGAGCAGAGACCCAGTACTTC
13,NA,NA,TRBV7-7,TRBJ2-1,CASSLDRDGEQFF,TGTGCCAGCAGCTTAGACAGGGATGGTGAGCAGTTCTTC
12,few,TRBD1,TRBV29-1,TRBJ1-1,CSAGQGDTEAFF,TGCAGCGCGGGACAGGGGGACACTGAAGCTTTCTTT
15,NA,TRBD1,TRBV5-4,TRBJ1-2,CASSLWDRPFYGYTF,TGTGCCAGCAGCTTGTGGGACAGACCTTTCTATGGCTACACCTTC
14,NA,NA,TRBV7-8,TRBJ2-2,CASSLSPVTGELFF,TGTGCCAGCAGCCTCTCCCCGGTGACCGGGGAGCTGTTTTTT
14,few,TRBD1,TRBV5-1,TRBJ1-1,CASSTDRAATEAFF,TGCGCCAGCAGCACGGACAGGGCTGCCACTGAAGCTTTCTTT
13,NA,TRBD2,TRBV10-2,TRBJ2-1,CASSGGLGTQQFF,TGCGCCAGCAGTGGGGGACTAGGGACCCAGCAGTTCTTC
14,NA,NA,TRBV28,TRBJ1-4,CASSLRQVSETLFF,TGTGCCAGCAGTTTAAGGCAGGTCTCTGAAACACTGTTTTTT
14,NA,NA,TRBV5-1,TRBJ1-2,CASSSGGTDYGYTF,TGCGCCAGCAGCTCGGGGGGGACGGACTATGGCTACACCTTC
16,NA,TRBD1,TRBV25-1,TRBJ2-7,CASSTNRDSSGYEQYF,TGTGCCAGCAGTACGAACCGGGACAGCTCAGGGTACGAGCAGTACTTC
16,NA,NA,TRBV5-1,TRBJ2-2,CASSGGGGANTGELFF,TGCGCCAGCAGTGGAGGGGGCGGCGCGAACACCGGGGAGCTGTTTTTT
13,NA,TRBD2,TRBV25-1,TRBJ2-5,CASSGTRPWDQYF,TGTGCCAGCAGTGGGACTAGGCCCTGGGACCAGTACTTC
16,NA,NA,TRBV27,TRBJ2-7,CAIAVLLSAWRNEQYF,TGTGCCATCGCTGTCTTACTATCAGCCTGGAGGAACGAGCAGTACTTC
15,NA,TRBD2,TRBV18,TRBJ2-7,CASSPRGSGSGEQYF,TGTGCCAGCTCACCACGGGGTAGCGGGAGCGGCGAGCAGTACTTC
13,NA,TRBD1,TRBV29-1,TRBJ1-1,CSLRTGGNTEAFF,TGCAGCTTACGGACAGGGGGCAACACTGAAGCTTTCTTT
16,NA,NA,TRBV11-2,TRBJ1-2,CASSSTGSAILYGYTF,TGTGCCAGCAGCTCCACAGGGTCAGCAATCCTCTATGGCTACACCTTC
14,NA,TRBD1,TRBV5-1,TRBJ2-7,CASSLHAAGGEQYF,TGCGCCAGCAGCTTACACGCGGCAGGGGGCGAGCAGTACTTC
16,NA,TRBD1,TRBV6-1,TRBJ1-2,CASSVTPGQGGYGYTF,TGTGCCAGCAGTGTCACCCCGGGACAGGGTGGCTATGGCTACACCTTC